Each of the 30 T cell receptor beta chains below was sequenced from the same sample in a study of T-cell memory formation after mild COVID-19. TCRdb reanalysed the 5' RACE reads using MiXCR and keeps one entry per CDR3 protein. The sample contains under 200,000 distinct CDR3 sequences, roughly 30% of which appear only once. The sample was PBMCs or a T cell subset sorted from them (not recorded which). These receptors were taken from an adult woman who had mild COVID-19 (a few samples of this study predate the infection). Cell type and time point are not known.

CDR3 coding DNA: TGTGCCAGCAGCTCGGACAGCATAATTGGGTACAATGAGCAGTTCTTC. It is translated as CASSSDSIIGYNEQFF. V usage is TRBV7-9 and J usage is TRBJ2-1; TRBD1 is a possible D gene (6 bases). The CDR3 contains 16 residues. With 4 bases removed from V and 4 bases from J, the gap between germline ends came to 17 bases. Germline values: CDR1 SEHNR, CDR2 FQNEAQ (reference sequence).

This clonotype was seen more than once but under ten times. J is TRBJ1-1 and V is TRBV29-1; D uncertain. Deletions cut 2 bases from V and 0 bases from J, with 7 bases between. The CDR3 loop spans 13 amino acids. CDR1 is SQVTM, CDR2 ANQGSEA, per germline. Here the CDR3 reads CSVERTVNTEAFF. The CDR3 DNA is TGCAGCGTTGAAAGGACGGTGAACACTGAAGCTTTCTTT.

This clonotype showed up just a few times. The chain combines TRBV29-1 with TRBJ2-3; no clear D gene. Germline values: CDR1 SQVTM, CDR2 ANQGSEA. The ends were cut back, 1 base at V and 3 bases at J, with 14 bases in the middle. This CDR3 contains 15 residues. The CDR3 loop reads CSVEGLGRDTDTQYF. CDR3 coding DNA: TGCAGCGTTGAAGGTTTAGGCAGAGATACAGATACGCAGTATTTT.

The rearrangement uses TRBV27 and TRBJ2-7, with D unclear. Trimming removed 4 bases from V and 6 bases from J, with 16 bases in between. The CDR3 has 14 amino acids. CDR1 and CDR2 (germline): MNHEY, SMNVEV (reference sequence). The CDR3 spells CASSWDGRSAEQYF. The CDR3 DNA sequence: TGTGCCAGCAGTTGGGATGGGCGTTCCGCCGAGCAGTACTTC.

This clonotype appeared a few times. V gene TRBV6-5 combines with J gene TRBJ1-1; D is perhaps TRBD1 (6 bases). CDR1 MNHEY and CDR2 SVGAGI come from the germline V gene. The CDR3 is made up of 14 amino acids. V was clipped by 6 bases and J by 1 base, with 12 bases between them. CDR3 loop: CASSLTGTNTEAFF. CDR3 in DNA: TGTGCCAGCAGCTTAACAGGGACGAACACTGAAGCTTTCTTT.

This clonotype occurred a few times. This chain joins TRBV7-2 and TRBJ2-2; D remains ambiguous. Between the trimmed V and J ends, which lost 4 bases and 7 bases, there was a span of 10 bases. Germline lookup yields CDR1 SGHTA and CDR2 FQGNSA. The CDR3 has 13 amino acids. The CDR3 DNA reads TGTGCCAGCAGCTCGACCTCCATCGGGGAGCTGTTTTTT. Residues: CASSSTSIGELFF. The entire variable domain, with the rest obtained from reference TRBV7-2 and TRBJ2-2, is as follows: GAGVSQSPSNKVTEKGKDVELRCDPISGHTALYWYRQSLGQGLEFLIYFQGNSAPDKSGLPSDRFSAERTGGSVSTLTIQRTQQEDSAVYLCASSSTSIGELFFGEGSRLTVL.

The genes are TRBV4-1 and TRBJ1-4; 7 bases align to TRBD1. The CDR3 runs to 16 residues. Germline CDR1 reads MGHRA; CDR2 reads YSYEKL. Trimming removed 3 bases from V and 8 bases from J; junction bases left unmatched: 12. The CDR3: CASSQPRTGVGEKLFF. CDR3 in DNA: TGCGCCAGCAGCCAGCCCCGCACAGGGGTCGGAGAAAAACTGTTTTTT.

The V gene is TRBV29-1, the J gene TRBJ1-2; a weak D match, TRBD1 (6 bases). Germline lookup yields CDR1 SQVTM and CDR2 ANQGSEA. Deletions cut 4 bases from V and 6 bases from J, with 9 bases between. The CDR3 totals 11 residues. CDR3 sequence (DNA): TGCAGCGTTGGGCCAGGGGATGGCTACACCTTC. As protein: CSVGPGDGYTF. The complete variable domain, with remaining parts taken from reference TRBV29-1 and TRBJ1-2, reads SAVISQKPSRDICQRGTSLTIQCQVDSQVTMMFWYRQQPGQSLTLIATANQGSEATYESGFVIDKFPISRPNLTFSTLTVSNMSPEDSSIYLCSVGPGDGYTFGSGTRLTVV.

There are a few counts of this clonotype. This chain joins TRBV10-3 and TRBJ1-5, with D possibly matching TRBD1 (5 bases). With 10 bases removed from V and 7 bases from J, the gap between germline ends came to 11 bases. The CDR3 consists of 11 residues. The germline V gene encodes CDR1 ENHRY and CDR2 SYGVKD. CDR3 coding DNA: TGTGCCACGGGGGATAGACAGCCCCAGCATTTT. Amino acid sequence: CATGDRQPQHF.

This clonotype was detected only a few times. This chain links TRBV5-5 with TRBJ2-2; 10 nucleotides line up with TRBD1. This CDR3 is built from 16 residues. With 3 bases clipped from V and 5 bases from J, the junction kept 7 bases outside the gene matches. Germline CDR1 reads SGHKS; CDR2 reads YYEKEE (reference sequence). CDR3 loop: CASSYRQGAGTGELFF. CDR3 nucleotides: TGTGCCAGCAGCTATAGACAGGGGGCTGGAACCGGGGAGCTGTTTTTT.

This clonotype was seen more than once but under ten times. J is TRBJ1-4 and V is TRBV5-1; D unclear. Germline V lookup: CDR1 SGHRS, CDR2 YFSETQ. The CDR3 contains 15 residues. V lost 1 base and J 8 bases, leaving 15 bases between the germline ends. CDR3: CASSLSPGLQEKLFF. In DNA form, the CDR3 reads TGCGCCAGCAGCTTGTCGCCGGGGTTACAGGAAAAACTGTTTTTT.

This clonotype was recorded many times. The rearrangement links TRBV19 to TRBJ2-1; tentative D call: TRBD2 (6 bases). CDR1 is LNHDA, CDR2 SQIVND, per germline (reference sequence). Trimming removed 4 bases at V and 6 bases at J, with 10 bases between. The CDR3 spans 13 residues. CDR3 sequence: CASSTLRGNEQFF. The DNA of the CDR3 is TGTGCCAGTAGTACCCTGCGGGGCAATGAGCAGTTCTTC.

CDR3 sequence (DNA): TGTGCCAGCAGCGTAGACCCTTCCCCCCTCTACGAGCAGTACTTC. This sequence encodes CASSVDPSPLYEQYF. This chain uses TRBV9 with TRBJ2-7; D unresolved. Between the trimmed V and J ends, which lost 0 bases and 3 bases, there was a span of 13 bases. The CDR3 consists of 15 residues. CDR1 and CDR2 (germline): SGDLS, YYNGEE.

The CDR3 nucleotides are TGTGCCAGCAGTTACGGCAACAGGGTACAGTATAGTATAAACACTGAAGCTTTCTTT. This gives the protein CASSYGNRVQYSINTEAFF. The chain couples TRBV6-5 to TRBJ1-1; the D gene is possibly TRBD1 (6 bases). Germline V lookup: CDR1 MNHEY, CDR2 SVGAGI. CDR3 length: 19 residues. Trimming removed 2 bases at V and 2 bases at J, with 24 bases between.

The genes are TRBV7-3 and TRBJ2-7; tentatively, D is TRBD2 (5 bases). Germline CDR1 is SGHTA and CDR2 is FQGTGA. This CDR3 is 13 amino acids long. V was pared by 5 bases and J by 7 bases, with 15 bases between. CDR3 loop: CASSEGPLTEQYF. CDR3 nucleotide sequence: TGTGCCAGCAGCGAGGGCCCCCTTACTGAGCAGTACTTC.

This clonotype was detected only a few times. The chain couples TRBV7-9 to TRBJ2-2; 9 bases agree with TRBD1. V shed 4 bases, J shed 7 bases, and the junction held 10 bases outside the gene matches. The CDR3 covers 16 residues. CDR1 is SEHNR, CDR2 FQNEAQ, per germline (reference sequence). The CDR3 protein is CASSSSGTGFVGELFF. The CDR3 DNA follows: TGTGCCAGCAGCTCCAGTGGGACAGGGTTCGTCGGGGAGCTGTTTTTT.

The V gene is TRBV4-2, the J gene TRBJ2-5; TRBD1 or TRBD2 may be the D gene (6 bases each). V lost 3 bases and J lost 0, with 11 bases in between. From germline, CDR1 is LGHNA and CDR2 YNFKEQ. The CDR3 spans 15 residues. The CDR3 bases are TGTGCCAGCAGCCAGCGGAGGGGGTACCAAGAGACCCAGTACTTC. The encoded protein is CASSQRRGYQETQYF.

V is TRBV4-3 and J is TRBJ2-7; possible D gene TRBD1, 5 bases. Germline V gives CDR1 LGHNA, CDR2 YSLEER. The V end was cut by 0 bases, the J end by 4 bases, with 10 bases between. The CDR3 is 14 residues long. The DNA of the CDR3 is TGCGCCAGCAGCCAAGACACAGGTTCTTACGAGCAGTACTTC. The encoded protein is CASSQDTGSYEQYF.

This clonotype has only a few counts. The rearrangement uses TRBV5-1 and TRBJ2-1; the D gene is possibly TRBD2 (6 bases). The CDR3 sequence is 15 residues long. CDR1 is SGHRS, CDR2 YFSETQ, per germline. The V gene lost 0 bases and the J gene lost 3 bases, with 10 bases spanning the gap. CDR3 nucleotides: TGCGCCAGCAGCTTGGTTGGGGACTTCTACAATGAGCAGTTCTTC. Translation: CASSLVGDFYNEQFF.

In its sample, this clonotype was seen a few times. The rearrangement joins TRBV4-1 to TRBJ1-1; the D gene is possibly TRBD1 (5 bases). CDR3 length equals 15 residues. Between the trimmed V and J ends, which lost 3 bases and 6 bases, there was a span of 17 bases. The germline CDR1 and CDR2 sequences are MGHRA and YSYEKL. The CDR3 sequence: CASSQPGRRRAEAFF. The CDR3 coding sequence is TGCGCCAGCAGCCAGCCGGGACGGAGGAGGGCTGAAGCTTTCTTT.

The J gene is TRBJ2-5, the V gene TRBV19, with D maybe TRBD2 (6 bases). The CDR3 has 15 residues. Germline values: CDR1 LNHDA, CDR2 SQIVND (reference sequence). The ends were cut back, 2 bases at V and 4 bases at J, with 14 bases in the middle. The CDR3 sequence: CASSIPGRGRETQYF. The CDR3, as DNA: TGTGCCAGTAGTATACCCGGACGGGGGAGAGAGACCCAGTACTTC.

This clonotype was seen a handful of times. This chain links TRBV20-1 with TRBJ2-1; no firm D call. The CDR3 consists of 12 residues. Germline CDR1 and CDR2: DFQATT and SNEGSKA (reference sequence). V was shortened by 5 bases and J by 2 bases, with 7 bases between the two germline ends. The CDR3 DNA reads TGCAGTGCTCCCCACGCCTACAATGAGCAGTTCTTC. Protein sequence: CSAPHAYNEQFF.

V is TRBV30 and J is TRBJ1-1; D is unresolved. The CDR3 covers 12 residues. The V and J ends lost 1 base and 3 bases respectively, with 6 bases between them. Germline CDR1 GTSNPN, CDR2 SVGIG (reference sequence). The CDR3 region has the DNA TGTGCCTGGAGTGGTATTTACACTGAAGCTTTCTTT. The encoded protein is CAWSGIYTEAFF.

V usage is TRBV3-1 and J usage is TRBJ2-6; D uncertain. This CDR3 region has 15 residues. Trimming removed 1 base at V and 0 bases at J, with 4 bases between. CDR1 and CDR2 from the germline V gene are LGHDT and YNNKEL (reference sequence). The CDR3 region is CASSQGYSGANVLTF. For the CDR3, the DNA is TGTGCCAGCAGCCAAGGATACTCTGGGGCCAACGTCCTGACTTTC.

The table lists this clonotype with a few counts. This chain uses TRBV15 with TRBJ1-1; D uncertain. Germline V gives CDR1 LNHNV, CDR2 YYDKDF (reference sequence). The CDR3 runs 17 residues. Between the trimmed V and J ends, which lost 0 bases and 0 bases, there was a span of 14 bases. Written as DNA, the CDR3 is TGTGCCACCAGCAGAGATAATTTAGCGGGCGTGAACACTGAAGCTTTCTTT. Translated, it gives CATSRDNLAGVNTEAFF.

The chain uses TRBV6-2 or TRBV6-3 and TRBJ1-1; TRBD1 might be the D (5 bases). The CDR3 covers 13 residues. Germline CDR1 and CDR2: MNHEY and SVGEGT. Trimming took off 7 bases at V and 4 bases at J, with 13 bases between the two ends. The CDR3, as DNA: TGTGCCAGCATCGACCCCGGGGGCACTGAAGCTTTCTTT. Amino acid sequence: CASIDPGGTEAFF.

The chain combines TRBV20-1 with TRBJ2-7; D is uncertain. The CDR3 is 14 residues long. Trimming took 0 bases from V and 0 from J, leaving 9 bases between them. From germline, CDR1 is DFQATT and CDR2 SNEGSKA (reference sequence). The CDR3 here is CSAREGPYSYEQYF. The DNA for the CDR3 is TGCAGTGCTAGAGAGGGCCCCTACTCCTACGAGCAGTACTTC.

This clonotype was found once. The CDR3 here is CASSLGGTSVSYEQYF. DNA for the CDR3: TGTGCCAGCAGCTTAGGTGGGACTAGCGTTTCCTACGAGCAGTACTTC. The chain has TRBV11-1 and TRBJ2-7; 10 positions agree with TRBD2. With 1 base clipped from V and 1 base from J, the junction kept 4 bases outside the gene matches. This CDR3 contains 16 residues. Germline V gene sequence: CDR1 SGHAT, CDR2 FQDESV (reference sequence).

This chain uses TRBV11-2 with TRBJ2-2, with a possible D match to TRBD2 (5 bases). The CDR3 totals 14 residues. CDR1 and CDR2 (germline): SGHAT, FQNNGV. V was cut by 4 bases and J by 6 bases, with 12 bases left in between. The CDR3 DNA reads as TGTGCCAGCAGCTCCTCTACTAGAGCCGGGGAGCTGTTTTTT. Protein: CASSSSTRAGELFF.

The count of this clonotype is one. The chain uses TRBV24-1 and TRBJ2-3; D may be TRBD2 (5 bases). Looked up from germline, CDR1 is KGHDR and CDR2 is SFDVKD. Trimming shortened V by 6 bases and J by 3 bases, and 9 bases separated the two germline ends. This CDR3 spans 13 amino acids. The CDR3 is CATSIPGTDTQYF. The CDR3 DNA reads as TGTGCCACCAGTATACCGGGGACAGATACGCAGTATTTT.